This T cell receptor (beta chain) was identified in a study of T cells in Graves' hyperthyroidism and ophthalmopathy. Across the whole study: It was at initial diagnosis, before any treatment, that peripheral blood was collected.

Germline loops: CDR1 GTSNPN, CDR2 SVGIG (reference sequence). The CDR3 is 19 residues long. Trimming cost V 0 bases and J 0 bases, with 20 bases left between them. Ten or more counts support this clonotype. Using RNA transcripts as the source, TCR beta CDR3 regions were amplified. Using the HTBI primer set, a first-round RT-PCR was run on the TCR CDR3. TCRdb re-derived calls from the multiplex PCR reads in MiXCR, one entry per CDR3 protein. The data show approximately 590,000 distinct CDR3 sequences, roughly 14% seen once. Pregnant or lactating patients were excluded, as were those with uncontrolled infection or other autoimmune disease. Thyroid ultrasound, orbital computed tomography, clinical symptoms, and serum thyroxine and TRAb underpinned diagnoses.

The chain joins TRBV30 to TRBJ1-4, with D hard to call. The receptor was isolated from a woman aged 30 to 39 with Graves' hyperthyroidism. Sequenced material: blood. The CDR3 spells CAWSVPLRQAFATNEKLFF. In DNA form, the CDR3 reads TGTGCCTGGAGTGTACCATTAAGGCAGGCCTTTGCAACTAATGAAAAACTGTTTTTT.